Presented here are 3 T cell receptor beta chains from one specimen sequenced in a study of T cell clonotyping in hematopoietic cell transplantation. TCRdb keeps only in-frame clones here, not all; method: immunoSEQ multiplex PCR. The sample gives roughly 4,100 clones, approximately 95% of which show up once; just over 0.9% is in the top ten. Source: PBMCs, taken 30 days after allogeneic stem cell transplant. These receptors came from a male patient in his forties or fifties who had an allogeneic stem cell transplant from a related donor, so the T cells may come from the graft donor. Some clones in this sample may be carry-over from other donors' samples.

The chain carries TRBV4-3 and TRBJ1-2; weak D call: TRBD1 (5 bases). Germline lookup yields CDR1 LGHNA and CDR2 YSLEER. The CDR3 extends over 15 amino acids. Trimming removed 1 base from V and 4 bases from J, with 13 bases in between. The DNA of the CDR3 is TGCGCCAGCAGCCAAGGGTCGGCAGGGAGCTATGGCTACACCTTC. Its translation: CASSQGSAGSYGYTF.

The CDR3 DNA reads as TGTGCCAGCAGAACAGGGGGCGTTTCCTCTGAAGCTTTCTTT. Protein: CASRTGGVSSEAFF. The chain has TRBV6-1 and TRBJ1-1; TRBD1 matches at 9 bases. Trimming at V came to 6 bases and at J to 6 bases, leaving 8 bases not matched to a gene. This CDR3 contains 14 residues. Germline CDR1 reads MNHNS; CDR2 reads SASEGT.

The rearrangement uses TRBV6-6 and TRBJ2-7, with D perhaps TRBD2 (6 bases). V lost 7 bases and J lost 6, with 13 bases in between. The CDR3 is 12 residues long. Germline CDR1 MNHNY, CDR2 SVGAGI (reference sequence). The DNA for the CDR3 is TGTGCCAGCACCCTGGGGGGTGGCGAGCAGTACTTC. This sequence encodes CASTLGGGEQYF.